Listed below are T cell receptor beta chains from one sample, sequenced in a study of human T cells and chemical hapten exposure. TCRdb recomputed calls from the RACE reads with MiXCR, one row per CDR3 protein. This sample has about 47,000 distinct CDR3 sequences, with about 4.1% found just once. Material: whole blood. These receptors were obtained from a human donor in good health. Some clones in this sample may be carry-over from other donors' samples. CDR3s include the opening cysteine and the closing phenylalanine or tryptophan. Fields, in order: J gene, clone size, D gene, V gene, CDR3 DNA, CDR3 protein. The D gene is left open where the match is weak. Not every row has a clone size; where given, it reads once, few, many or a size class.

TRBJ1-2 | many | - | TRBV4-1 | TGCGCCAGCAGCCAAGATCGAGCAGGGATCTTGGTCTATGGCTACACCTTC | CASSQDRAGILVYGYTF
TRBJ2-1 | many | - | TRBV27 | TGTGCCAGCAGTTTCTACAGGGTCGATGAGCAGTTCTTC | CASSFYRVDEQFF
TRBJ2-7 | few | TRBD2 | TRBV6-6 | TGTGCCAGCAGCGGGACTAGCGGGCAGTACTTC | CASSGTSGQYF
TRBJ1-3 | many | - | TRBV29-1 | TGCAGCGCAGACTTCTCTGGAAACACCATATATTTT | CSADFSGNTIYF
TRBJ2-2 | many | - | TRBV18 | TGTGCCAGCTCACCACCTCCCAACACCGGGGAGCTGTTTTTT | CASSPPPNTGELFF
TRBJ2-5 | few | - | TRBV7-2 | TGTGCCAGCACCCAGCCGGGGACGGCGCAAGAGACCCAGTACTTC | CASTQPGTAQETQYF
TRBJ2-1 | many | TRBD1 | TRBV28 | TGTGCCACCTCTTCCGGGACAGGACCCAATGAGCAGTTCTTC | CATSSGTGPNEQFF
TRBJ1-1 | many | TRBD1 | TRBV12-3/TRBV12-4 | TGTGCCAGCAGTTTACAGGGGGCCGACACTGAAGCTTTCTTT | CASSLQGADTEAFF
TRBJ2-3 | - | - | TRBV11-2 | TGTGCCAGCAGCGTCGGGGGTACGCAGTATTTT | CASSVGGTQYF
TRBJ2-3 | many | - | TRBV5-5 | TGTGCCAGCAGCTTGGCCACCACAGATACGCAGTATTTT | CASSLATTDTQYF
TRBJ2-5 | many | - | TRBV9 | TGTGCCAGCAGCGTAGGGAGGCGGCAAGGGGCCCAGGAGACCCAGTACTTC | CASSVGRRQGAQETQYF
TRBJ2-7 | few | - | TRBV4-1 | TGCGCCAGCAGCCAGGGGGGGGGCCGTCGTAGATACGAGCAGTACTTC | CASSQGGGRRRYEQYF
TRBJ1-6 | many | - | TRBV20-1 | TGCAGTGCTAGGGGCAATTCACCCCTCCACTTT | CSARGNSPLHF
TRBJ2-3 | many | - | TRBV12-3/TRBV12-4 | TGTGCCAGCAGCGGAGAGTGGAGAGATACGCAGTATTTT | CASSGEWRDTQYF
TRBJ2-1 | many | - | TRBV29-1 | TGCAGCGCACCACGGGACACCCCCGGGAATGAGCAGTTCTTC | CSAPRDTPGNEQFF